This T cell receptor (beta chain) was profiled in a study of shared clonotypes between healthy human individuals. The CDR3 totals 16 residues. The V gene end was trimmed by 5 bases and the J gene end by 5 bases; junction bases not matched to a gene: 13. The germline gives CDR1 SEHNR, CDR2 FQNEAQ (reference sequence). Here immunoSEQ multiplex PCR was the method, and the copy in TCRdb shows in-frame clones only, minus some. The sample lists 550,000 to 800,000 clones, less than 95% occurring once. Combining CD45RO+ cells with CCR7-negative CD45RA+ TemRA cells gave CD8 memory. The chain carries TRBV7-9 and TRBJ1-2, with TRBD1 matching over 8 bases. The receptor was isolated from a young man in good health. Some clones in this sample may be carry-over from other donors' samples. Material: memory CD8+ T cells from PBMCs. The subset is: CD45RO+ cells pooled with CCR7-negative TemRA cells. The CDR3 loop reads CASSQATGRQGYGYTF. The CDR3 region has the DNA TGTGCCAGCAGCCAAGCAACAGGGAGACAGGGGTATGGCTACACCTTC.